These T cell receptor beta chains were read from a single sample in a study of post-analysis software for immune sequencing data. TCRdb independently ran MiXCR on the PCR reads; one entry per CDR3 protein. The sample includes fewer than 900,000 distinct CDR3 sequences, more than 45% seen only once; the top ten take roughly 4.4%. Sequencing input: blood. The origin of the receptors is a girl between 10 and 17 years old with multiple sclerosis. CDR3s include the opening cysteine and the closing phenylalanine or tryptophan. D genes are given only for firm matches. Where a row states a size, it is once, few, many or the class of an expanded clone; other rows omit it.

j_call: TRBJ2-7; d_call: -; clone_size: -; v_call: TRBV7-9; cdr3_aa: CASSPKFGGYEQYF; cdr3_nt: TGTGCCAGCAGCCCCAAATTTGGGGGCTACGAGCAGTACTTC
j_call: TRBJ2-7; d_call: -; clone_size: -; v_call: TRBV29-1; cdr3_aa: CSVTQGPEQYF; cdr3_nt: TGCAGCGTTACCCAGGGACCTGAGCAGTACTTC
j_call: TRBJ1-2; d_call: -; clone_size: few; v_call: TRBV10-3; cdr3_aa: CAIGGAATLSYGYTF; cdr3_nt: TGTGCCATCGGGGGCGCGGCGACTTTGTCCTATGGCTACACCTTC
j_call: TRBJ2-1; d_call: TRBD2; clone_size: -; v_call: TRBV27; cdr3_aa: CASTKWAAGGGNEQFF; cdr3_nt: TGTGCCAGCACAAAGTGGGCGGCGGGAGGGGGCAATGAGCAGTTCTTC
j_call: TRBJ2-3; d_call: -; clone_size: few; v_call: TRBV10-3; cdr3_aa: CATTPDKKPQDTQYF; cdr3_nt: TGTGCCACCACACCCGACAAGAAGCCACAGGATACGCAGTATTTT
j_call: TRBJ2-1; d_call: -; clone_size: -; v_call: TRBV6-5; cdr3_aa: CASARQSSYNEQFF; cdr3_nt: TGTGCCAGCGCCAGACAGAGCTCCTACAATGAGCAGTTCTTC
j_call: TRBJ2-6; d_call: TRBD1; clone_size: -; v_call: TRBV20-1; cdr3_aa: CSATDPRDRISTGANVLTF; cdr3_nt: TGCAGTGCTACCGACCCCCGGGACAGGATCAGTACTGGGGCCAACGTCCTGACTTTC
j_call: TRBJ1-4; d_call: TRBD1; clone_size: -; v_call: TRBV5-1; cdr3_aa: CASSLTGFKEKLFF; cdr3_nt: TGCGCCAGCAGCCTGACAGGGTTCAAGGAAAAACTGTTTTTT
j_call: TRBJ2-1; d_call: TRBD2; clone_size: few; v_call: TRBV12-3/TRBV12-4; cdr3_aa: CASSPSSGGDNEQFF; cdr3_nt: TGTGCCAGCAGCCCCTCTAGCGGTGGGGACAATGAGCAGTTCTTC
j_call: TRBJ1-2; d_call: TRBD1; clone_size: -; v_call: TRBV20-1; cdr3_aa: CSAREKTGDYGYTF; cdr3_nt: TGCAGTGCTAGGGAAAAAACAGGGGACTATGGCTACACCTTC
j_call: TRBJ1-2; d_call: -; clone_size: -; v_call: TRBV20-1; cdr3_aa: CSARVVGGYGYTF; cdr3_nt: TGCAGTGCTAGAGTAGTAGGGGGCTATGGCTACACCTTC
j_call: TRBJ2-1; d_call: TRBD2; clone_size: -; v_call: TRBV12-5; cdr3_aa: CASGPGLAGADEQFF; cdr3_nt: TGTGCTAGTGGTCCGGGACTAGCGGGAGCAGATGAGCAGTTCTTC
j_call: TRBJ1-2; d_call: TRBD1; clone_size: -; v_call: TRBV29-1; cdr3_aa: CSVDTGQGDGYTF; cdr3_nt: TGCAGCGTCGATACTGGACAGGGGGATGGCTACACCTTC